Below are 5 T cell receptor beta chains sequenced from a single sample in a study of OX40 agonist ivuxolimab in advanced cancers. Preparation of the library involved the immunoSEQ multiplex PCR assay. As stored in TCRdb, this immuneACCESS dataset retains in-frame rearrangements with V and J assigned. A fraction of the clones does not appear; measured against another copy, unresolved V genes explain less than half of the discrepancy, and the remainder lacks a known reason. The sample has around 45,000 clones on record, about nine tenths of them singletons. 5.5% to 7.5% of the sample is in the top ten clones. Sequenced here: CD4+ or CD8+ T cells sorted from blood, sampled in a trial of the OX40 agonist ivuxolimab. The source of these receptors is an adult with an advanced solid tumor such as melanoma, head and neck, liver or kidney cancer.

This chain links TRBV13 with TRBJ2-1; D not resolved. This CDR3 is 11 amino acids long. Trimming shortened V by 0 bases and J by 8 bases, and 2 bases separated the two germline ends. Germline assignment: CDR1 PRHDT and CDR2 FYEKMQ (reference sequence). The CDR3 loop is CASSLGYEQFF. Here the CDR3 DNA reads TGTGCCAGCAGCTTAGGGTATGAGCAGTTCTTC.

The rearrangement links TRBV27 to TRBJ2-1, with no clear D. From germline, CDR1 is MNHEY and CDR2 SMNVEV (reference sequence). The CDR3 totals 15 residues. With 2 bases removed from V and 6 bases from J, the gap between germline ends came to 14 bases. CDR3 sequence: CASSLDTGIANEQFF. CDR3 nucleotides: TGTGCCAGCAGTTTAGACACGGGTATCGCCAATGAGCAGTTCTTC.

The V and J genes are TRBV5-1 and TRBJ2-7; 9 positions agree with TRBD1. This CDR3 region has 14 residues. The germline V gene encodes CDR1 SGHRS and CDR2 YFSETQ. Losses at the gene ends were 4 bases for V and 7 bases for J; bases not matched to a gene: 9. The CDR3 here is CASSLWTGVGEQYV. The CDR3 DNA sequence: TGCGCCAGCAGCCTCTGGACAGGGGTAGGGGAGCAGTACGTC.

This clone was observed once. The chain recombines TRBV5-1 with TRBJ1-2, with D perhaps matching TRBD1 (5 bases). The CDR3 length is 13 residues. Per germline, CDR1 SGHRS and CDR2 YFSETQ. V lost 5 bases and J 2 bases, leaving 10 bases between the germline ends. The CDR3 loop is CASRGDGNYGYTF. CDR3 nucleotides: TGCGCCAGCAGGGGGGACGGGAACTATGGCTACACCTTC. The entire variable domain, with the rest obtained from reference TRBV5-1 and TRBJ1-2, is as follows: KAGVTQTPRYLIKTRGQQVTLSCSPISGHRSVSWYQQTPGQGLQFLFEYFSETQRNKGNFPGRFSGRQFSNSRSEMNVSTLELGDSALYLCASRGDGNYGYTFGSGTRLTVV.

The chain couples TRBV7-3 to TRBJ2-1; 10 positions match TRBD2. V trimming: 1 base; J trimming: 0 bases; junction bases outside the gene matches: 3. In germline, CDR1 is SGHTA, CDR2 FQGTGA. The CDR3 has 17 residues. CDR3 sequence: CASSLSPSGSSYNEQFF. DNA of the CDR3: TGTGCCAGCAGCTTAAGCCCTAGCGGGAGCTCCTACAATGAGCAGTTCTTC.